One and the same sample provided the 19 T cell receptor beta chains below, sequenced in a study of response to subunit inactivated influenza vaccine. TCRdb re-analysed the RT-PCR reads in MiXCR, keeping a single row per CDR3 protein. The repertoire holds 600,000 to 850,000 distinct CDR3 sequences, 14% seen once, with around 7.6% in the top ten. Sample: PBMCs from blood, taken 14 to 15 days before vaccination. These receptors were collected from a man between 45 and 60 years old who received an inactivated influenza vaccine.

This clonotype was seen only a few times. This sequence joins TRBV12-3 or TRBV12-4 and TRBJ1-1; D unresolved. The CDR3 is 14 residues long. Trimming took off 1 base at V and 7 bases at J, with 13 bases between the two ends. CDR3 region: CASSLDIRGNEAFF. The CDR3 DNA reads TGTGCCAGCAGTTTAGATATCCGTGGGAATGAAGCTTTCTTT.

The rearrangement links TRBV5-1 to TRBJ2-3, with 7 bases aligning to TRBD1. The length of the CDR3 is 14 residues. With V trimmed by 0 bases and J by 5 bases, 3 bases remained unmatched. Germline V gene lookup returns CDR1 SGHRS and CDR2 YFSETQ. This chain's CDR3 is CASSLVTGEDTQYF. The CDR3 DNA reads TGCGCCAGCAGCTTGGTTACAGGGGAAGATACGCAGTATTTT.

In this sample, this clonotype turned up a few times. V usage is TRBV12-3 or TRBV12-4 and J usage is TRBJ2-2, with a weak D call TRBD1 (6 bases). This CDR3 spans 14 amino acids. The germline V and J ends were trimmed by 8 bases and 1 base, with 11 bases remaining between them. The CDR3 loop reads CASRDTLNTGELFF. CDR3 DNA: TGTGCCAGCCGGGACACCCTGAACACCGGGGAGCTGTTTTTT.

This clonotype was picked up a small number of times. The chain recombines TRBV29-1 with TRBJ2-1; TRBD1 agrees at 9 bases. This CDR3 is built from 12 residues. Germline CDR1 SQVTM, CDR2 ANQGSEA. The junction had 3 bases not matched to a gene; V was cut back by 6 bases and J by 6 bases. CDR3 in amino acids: CSVGGQGNEQFF. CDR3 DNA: TGCAGCGTGGGGGGACAGGGCAATGAGCAGTTCTTC.

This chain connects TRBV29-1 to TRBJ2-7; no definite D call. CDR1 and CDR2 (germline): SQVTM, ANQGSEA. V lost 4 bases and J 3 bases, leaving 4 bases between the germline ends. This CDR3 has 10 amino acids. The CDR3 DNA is TGCAGCGTTGTGATCTACGAGCAGTACTTC. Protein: CSVVIYEQYF.

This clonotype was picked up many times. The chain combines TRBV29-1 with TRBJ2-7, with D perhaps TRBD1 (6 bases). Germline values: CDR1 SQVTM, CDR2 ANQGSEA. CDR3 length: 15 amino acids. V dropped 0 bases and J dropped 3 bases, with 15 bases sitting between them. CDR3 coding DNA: TGCAGCGTTGAAGAGAGGGGGAGCCAGGACTACGAGCAGTACTTC. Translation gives CSVEERGSQDYEQYF.

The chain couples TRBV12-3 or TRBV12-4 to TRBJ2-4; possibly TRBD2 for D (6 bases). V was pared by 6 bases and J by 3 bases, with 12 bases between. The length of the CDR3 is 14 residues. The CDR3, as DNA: TGTGCCAGCAGCGCTAGCGAGAGCAAAAACATTCAGTACTTC. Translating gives CASSASESKNIQYF.

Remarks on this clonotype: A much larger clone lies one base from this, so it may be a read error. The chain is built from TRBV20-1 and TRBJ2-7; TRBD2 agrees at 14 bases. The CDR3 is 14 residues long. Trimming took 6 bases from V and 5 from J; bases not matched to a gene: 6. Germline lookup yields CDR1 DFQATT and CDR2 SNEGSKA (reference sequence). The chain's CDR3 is CSALGTSGSDEQYF. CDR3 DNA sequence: TGCAGTGCCCTCGGGACTAGCGGGAGCGACGAGCAGTACTTC.

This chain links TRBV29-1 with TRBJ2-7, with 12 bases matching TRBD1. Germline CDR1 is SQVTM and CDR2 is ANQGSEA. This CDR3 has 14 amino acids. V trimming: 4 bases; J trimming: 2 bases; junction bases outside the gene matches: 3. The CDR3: CSVGDRGLAYEQYF. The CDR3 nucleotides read TGCAGCGTTGGGGACAGGGGGCTCGCCTACGAGCAGTACTTC.

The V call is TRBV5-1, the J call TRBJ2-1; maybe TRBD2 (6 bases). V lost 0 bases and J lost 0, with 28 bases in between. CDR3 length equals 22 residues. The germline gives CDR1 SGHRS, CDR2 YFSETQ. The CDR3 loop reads CASSLDRDFSSLLRSSYNEQFF. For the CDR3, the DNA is TGCGCCAGCAGCTTGGACCGGGACTTCTCTAGTCTCCTCCGGAGCTCCTACAATGAGCAGTTCTTC.

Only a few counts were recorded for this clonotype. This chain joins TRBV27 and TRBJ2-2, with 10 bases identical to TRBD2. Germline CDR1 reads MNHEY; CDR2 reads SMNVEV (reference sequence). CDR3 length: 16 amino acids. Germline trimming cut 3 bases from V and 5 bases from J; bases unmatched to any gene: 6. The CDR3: CASSFLAGDSTGELFF. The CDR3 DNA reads TGTGCCAGCAGTTTCCTAGCGGGGGACTCTACCGGGGAGCTGTTTTTT.

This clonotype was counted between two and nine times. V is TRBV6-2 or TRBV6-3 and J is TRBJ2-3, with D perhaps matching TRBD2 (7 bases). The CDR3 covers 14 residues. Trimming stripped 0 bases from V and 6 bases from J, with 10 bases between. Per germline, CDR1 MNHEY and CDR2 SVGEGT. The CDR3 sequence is CASSYSGGRDTQYF. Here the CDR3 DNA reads TGTGCCAGCAGTTACTCGGGGGGGCGGGATACGCAGTATTTT.

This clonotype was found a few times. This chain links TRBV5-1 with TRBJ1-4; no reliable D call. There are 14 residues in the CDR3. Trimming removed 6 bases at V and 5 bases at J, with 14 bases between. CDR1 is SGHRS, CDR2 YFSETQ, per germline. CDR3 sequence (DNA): TGCGCCAGCAAACGGTCGCCAGAGAATGAAAAACTGTTTTTT. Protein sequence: CASKRSPENEKLFF.

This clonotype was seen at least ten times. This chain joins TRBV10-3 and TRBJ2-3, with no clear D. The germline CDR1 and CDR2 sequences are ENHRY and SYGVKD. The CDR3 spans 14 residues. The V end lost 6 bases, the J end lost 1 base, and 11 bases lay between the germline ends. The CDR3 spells CAIRSTGGTDTQYF. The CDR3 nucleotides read TGTGCCATCAGGTCGACCGGTGGCACAGATACGCAGTATTTT.

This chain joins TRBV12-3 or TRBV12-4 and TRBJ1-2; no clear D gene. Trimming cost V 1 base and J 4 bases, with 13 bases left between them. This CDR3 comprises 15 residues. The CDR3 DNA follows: TGTGCCAGCAGTTTAGGGCCGGGAAGCTCCTATGGCTACACCTTC. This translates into CASSLGPGSSYGYTF.

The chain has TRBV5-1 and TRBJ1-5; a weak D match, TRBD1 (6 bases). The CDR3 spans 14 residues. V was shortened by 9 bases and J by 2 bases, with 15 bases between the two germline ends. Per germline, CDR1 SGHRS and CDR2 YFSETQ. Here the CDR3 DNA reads TGCGCCACCCAGGGCAGGGGAGGCAATCAGCCCCAGCATTTT. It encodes CATQGRGGNQPQHF.

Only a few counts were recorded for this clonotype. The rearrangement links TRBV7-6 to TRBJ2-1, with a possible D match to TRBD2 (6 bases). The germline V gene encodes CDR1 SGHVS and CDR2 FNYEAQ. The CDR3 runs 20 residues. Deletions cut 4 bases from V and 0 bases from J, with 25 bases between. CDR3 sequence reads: CASSSLPLAEVTRSYNEQFF. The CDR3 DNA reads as TGTGCCAGCAGCTCCTTGCCCTTAGCGGAGGTTACTCGCTCCTACAATGAGCAGTTCTTC.

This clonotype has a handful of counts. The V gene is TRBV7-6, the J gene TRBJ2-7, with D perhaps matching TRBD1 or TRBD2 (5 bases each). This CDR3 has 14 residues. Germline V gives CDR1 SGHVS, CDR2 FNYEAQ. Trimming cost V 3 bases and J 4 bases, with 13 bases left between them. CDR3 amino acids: CASSFGTVWYEQYF. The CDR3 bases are TGTGCCAGCAGCTTCGGGACCGTTTGGTACGAGCAGTACTTC. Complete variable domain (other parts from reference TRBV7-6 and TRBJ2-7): GAGVSQSPRYKVTKRGQDVALRCDPISGHVSLYWYRQALGQGPEFLTYFNYEAQQDKSGLPNDRFSAERPEGSISTLTIQRTEQRDSAMYRCASSFGTVWYEQYFGPGTRLTVT.

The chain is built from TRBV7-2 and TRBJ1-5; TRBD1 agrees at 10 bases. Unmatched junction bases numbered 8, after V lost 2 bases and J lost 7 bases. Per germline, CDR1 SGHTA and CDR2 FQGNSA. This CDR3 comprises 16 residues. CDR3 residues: CASSLLGTGVSQPQHF. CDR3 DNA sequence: TGTGCCAGCAGCTTACTTGGGACAGGGGTTTCCCAGCCCCAGCATTTT.